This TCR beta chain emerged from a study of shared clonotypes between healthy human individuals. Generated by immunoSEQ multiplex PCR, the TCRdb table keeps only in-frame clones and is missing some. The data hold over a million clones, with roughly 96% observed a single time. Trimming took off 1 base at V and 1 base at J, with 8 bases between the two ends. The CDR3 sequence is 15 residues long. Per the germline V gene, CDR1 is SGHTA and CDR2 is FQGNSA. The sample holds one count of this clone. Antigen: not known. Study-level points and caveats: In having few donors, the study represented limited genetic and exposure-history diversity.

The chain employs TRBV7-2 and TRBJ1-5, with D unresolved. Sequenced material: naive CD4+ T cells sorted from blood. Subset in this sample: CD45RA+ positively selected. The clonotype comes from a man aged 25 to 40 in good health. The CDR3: CASSLVSESNQPQHF. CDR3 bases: TGTGCCAGCAGCTTAGTCTCGGAGAGCAATCAGCCCCAGCATTTT. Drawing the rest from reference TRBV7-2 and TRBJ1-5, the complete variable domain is GAGVSQSPSNKVTEKGKDVELRCDPISGHTALYWYRQSLGQGLEFLIYFQGNSAPDKSGLPSDRFSAERTGGSVSTLTIQRTQQEDSAVYLCASSLVSESNQPQHFGDGTRLSIL.